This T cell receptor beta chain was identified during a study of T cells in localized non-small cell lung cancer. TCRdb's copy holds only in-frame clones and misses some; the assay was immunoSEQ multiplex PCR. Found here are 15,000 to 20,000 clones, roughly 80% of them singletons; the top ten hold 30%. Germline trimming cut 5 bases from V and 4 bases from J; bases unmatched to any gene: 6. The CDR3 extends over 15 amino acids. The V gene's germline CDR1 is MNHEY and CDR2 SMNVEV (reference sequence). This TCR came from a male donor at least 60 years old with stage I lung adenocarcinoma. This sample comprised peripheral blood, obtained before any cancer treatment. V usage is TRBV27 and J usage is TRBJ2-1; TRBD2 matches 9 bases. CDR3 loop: CASSGAGGAYNEQFF. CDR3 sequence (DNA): TGTGCCAGCAGTGGCGCGGGGGGGGCTTACAATGAGCAGTTCTTC.